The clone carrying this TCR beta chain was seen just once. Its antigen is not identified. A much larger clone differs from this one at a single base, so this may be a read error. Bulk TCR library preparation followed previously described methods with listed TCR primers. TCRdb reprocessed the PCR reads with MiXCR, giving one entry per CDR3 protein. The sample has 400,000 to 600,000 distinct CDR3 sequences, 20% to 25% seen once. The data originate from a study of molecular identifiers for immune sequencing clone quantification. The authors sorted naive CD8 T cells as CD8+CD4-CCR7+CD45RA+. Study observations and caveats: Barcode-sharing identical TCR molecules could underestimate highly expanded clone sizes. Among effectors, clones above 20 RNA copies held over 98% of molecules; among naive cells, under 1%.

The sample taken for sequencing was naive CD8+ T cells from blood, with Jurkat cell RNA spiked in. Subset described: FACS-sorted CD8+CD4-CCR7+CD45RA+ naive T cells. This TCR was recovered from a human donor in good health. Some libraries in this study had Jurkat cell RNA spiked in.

The CDR3 protein is CAISAVAGISDTQYF. The DNA for the CDR3 is TGTGCCATCAGTGCGGTTGCAGGGATCTCAGATACGCAGTATTTT. This chain joins TRBV10-3 and TRBJ2-3, with D possibly matching TRBD1 (5 bases). The CDR3 totals 15 residues. V gave up 4 bases and J gave up 4 bases, with 15 bases separating them. In germline, CDR1 is ENHRY, CDR2 SYGVKD.